The source of this T cell receptor beta chain is a study of blood T cells in healthy people across ages (dated by TCRdb to the mid-2010s). In terms of the full investigation: Template switching captured roughly one uniquely barcoded TCR beta cDNA molecule per two T cells in model experiments. The study analyzed two additional independent replicas of 1 million unique cDNA reads from the same blood draw for two donors, one aged 18 to 30 and one aged 80 or older. Using deep sequencing normalized with unique cDNA molecular identifiers, the study measured how TCR beta repertoire diversity changes with age. The donors were divided into four age groups: young (average around 16 years), middle-aged (around 37), aged (around 59) and long-lived (about 80).

Library method: 5' RACE. Sequenced using an Illumina HiSeq 2500. A second PCR of roughly 7 to 11 cycles was performed with a sample-barcoded 5' primer and a J-beta primer mix. A unique molecular identifier was introduced onto each TCR beta cDNA molecule by a template-switch 5' adaptor carrying 12 random nucleotides. Each sample yielded at least 3 million CDR3-containing paired-end reads. First-strand cDNA synthesis was performed from all RNA using the Mint cDNA synthesis kit, with priming by a TRBC-specific oligonucleotide. All cDNA was treated with uracil-DNA glycosylase and then went through a first 18-cycle PCR with the universal primers M1SS and BC2_uni_R. Under the source paper's analysis protocol: For normalization, 1 million high-quality reads, each with a distinct molecular identifier, were randomly selected from each sample. Reads sharing molecular identifiers were discarded rather than binned into consensus sequences. MiTCR, run with a Q25 quality threshold and the strictest error-elimination algorithm, handled CDR3 identification, clonotype clustering and error correction. A nonparametric unseen species model with Euler transformation was used to estimate lower-bound total TCR beta diversity. Using fastp at Q25 and MiXCR, TCRdb reprocessed the public reads and kept productive beta chains. CDR3 protein duplicates are merged, each entry listing the most common genes and DNA. TCRdb assigned the V and J calls; the authors' analysis was not used. A total of around 780,000 distinct CDR3 sequences appear in this sample, 25% to 30% of them only once. 3% of the sample lies in the top ten.

As for this clonotype: It has no known antigen specificity. The input lacks base qualities; no much larger clone sits a single base away.

Study-wide conclusions, independent of this receptor: Because donor CMV infection status was unknown, age-related changes in expanded clonotypes were potentially confounded. Observed TCR beta diversity per million T cells fell roughly linearly with age, and a significant reduction was already apparent by age around 40. A strong correlation was found between observed TCR beta diversity and the percentage of naive T cells measured by flow cytometry. Because profiling used bulk unsorted PBMCs, naive and antigen-experienced compartments could not be compared conclusively. Total diversity estimates from one million sequenced T cells were considered lower bounds and underestimates. Compared with the aged group, the long-lived group had more naive CD4+ T cells, fewer expanded clones and increased TCR diversity, a pattern suggesting age selection.

Donors were 39 systemically healthy Caucasian individuals from Russia aged roughly 6 to 90 years. Each donor gave about 9.8 milliliters of peripheral blood, drawn into EDTA-treated Vacutainer tubes. PBMCs were isolated by Ficoll-Paque density-gradient centrifugation, with at least 7 million obtained per sample. Trizol reagent was used to extract total RNA from PBMCs, with at least 6 micrograms per sample. For every donor, an aliquot of PBMCs went through flow cytometry to measure the percentages of naive CD45RAhigh/CD27high T cells. The data also belong to a second study, concerning T cells of mothers and their children. The second study's paper adds: The donors were nine systemically healthy Caucasian individuals, made up of three mothers and their six children. cDNA synthesis consumed the entire amount of extracted RNA, loaded at about 1.5 ug RNA in each 15 ul reaction. In the second PCR, sample barcodes and 2-4 random nucleotides were introduced via the M1S primer. Over 8.5 million TCR beta CDR3 reads were obtained for each mother, and 2.5 million to 3 million reads were obtained for each child. In both related and unrelated pairs, thymic selection shapes the output of TCR recombination in a similar way, with inherited differences having only a minor effect. Normalized repertoire overlap was always found to be slightly, but never significantly, higher in related mother-child pairs than in unrelated mother-child pairs. No persistent microchimeric T cell clones were found, with a detection sensitivity of roughly 99 clones per million clonotypes. In the study, deep NGS was used to compare the TCR beta repertoires of mothers and children, and features distinguishing related mother-child pairs from unrelated individuals were sought. Mothers averaged approximately 40 +/- 4 years of age and children averaged 11 +/- 4 years. Libraries were sequenced on Illumina HiSeq 2000 with 100+100 nt paired-end reads after adapter ligation with NEBNext reagents. To prevent cross-contamination, the mother and child libraries were prepared a month apart and were sequenced in separate runs. Between roughly 500,000 and 2,000,000 distinct TCR beta clonotypes were identified per donor. Naive TCR beta clonotypes were estimated from low-frequency clonotypes matched to each donor's FACS-determined naive share, without sorting.

Specimen: blood. The sequence derives from a boy between 10 and 17 years old in good health.

The CDR3 is CASSLDRGEYEQYF. In nucleotides, the sequence is TGTGCCAGCAGTCTGGACAGGGGTGAATACGAGCAGTACTTC. This sequence uses TRBV12-3 or TRBV12-4 and TRBJ2-7; TRBD1 lines up with 9 middle nucleotides. V and J are trimmed by 5 bases and 4 bases, and the gene matches miss 6 bases of the junction. Inclusive of the bounding cysteine and phenylalanine, the CDR3 is 14 residues long. Only the CDR3 portion is preserved as DNA: 42 bases, with reading frame beginning at the first base.